The 5 T cell receptor beta chains below were found in one sample sequenced in a study of post-analysis software for immune sequencing data. General observations from the study: Roughly five TRBV segments appeared more often in patients than in controls, and TRBV5-6, TRBV5-1 and TRBV20-1 were among these.

Antigens of these TCRs are unknown. The authors incorporated unique molecular identifiers into the TCR beta cDNA libraries. TCRdb re-derived calls from the PCR reads in MiXCR, one entry per CDR3 protein. The sample has about 540,000 distinct CDR3 sequences; about a third are singletons. Input material: blood. Receptors originate from a girl younger than 18 with multiple sclerosis.

A remark on this clonotype: The conserved final phenylalanine or tryptophan is absent from the CDR3, which likely points to a read error. This chain uses TRBV6-5 with TRBJ2-1; 13 bases line up with TRBD2. This CDR3 comprises 17 residues. Trimming removed 2 bases from V and 0 bases from J; junction bases left unmatched: 1. The V gene's germline CDR1 is MNHEY and CDR2 SVGAGI. The CDR3 nucleotides are TGTGCCAGCAGTTACGGGACTAGCGGGGACTCCTACAATGAGCAGTTCTCC. This gives the protein CASSYGTSGDSYNEQFS.

The chain joins TRBV15 to TRBJ2-7; 7 bases match TRBD2. The length of the CDR3 is 13 residues. Germline assignment: CDR1 LNHNV and CDR2 YYDKDF (reference sequence). Trimming removed 1 base from V and 7 bases from J; junction bases left unmatched: 4. The CDR3 here is CATSRGTSGEQYF. In nucleotides, the CDR3 is TGTGCCACCAGCAGAGGGACTAGTGGGGAGCAGTACTTC. The variable domain in full, completed from reference TRBV15 and TRBJ2-7, reads DAMVIQNPRYQVTQFGKPVTLSCSQTLNHNVMYWYQQKSSQAPKLLFHYYDKDFNNEADTPDNFQSRRPNTSFCFLDIRSPGLGDTAMYLCATSRGTSGEQYFGPGTRLTVT.

The chain carries TRBV20-1 and TRBJ2-7, with a possible D match to TRBD1 (6 bases). Germline CDR1 and CDR2: DFQATT and SNEGSKA (reference sequence). The length of the CDR3 is 12 residues. Between the trimmed V and J ends, which lost 6 bases and 3 bases, there was a span of 12 bases. CDR3 sequence (DNA): TGCAGTGCAGGGGGACACAACTACGAGCAGTACTTC. Residues: CSAGGHNYEQYF.

This clonotype was detected only a few times. The chain couples TRBV11-2 to TRBJ1-2; D unclear. In germline, CDR1 is SGHAT, CDR2 FQNNGV. This CDR3 region has 13 residues. Trimming pared 3 bases from V and 0 bases from J, leaving 5 bases between. In DNA form, the CDR3 reads TGTGCCAGCAGCTTGAGTACTAACTATGGCTACACCTTC. Translating it yields CASSLSTNYGYTF.

This clonotype showed up just a few times. The chain has TRBV29-1 and TRBJ1-1; D remains unclear. The V end was cut by 5 bases, the J end by 6 bases, with 7 bases between. Germline values: CDR1 SQVTM, CDR2 ANQGSEA. The CDR3 is made up of 10 amino acids. CDR3 coding DNA: TGCAGCGTTAGGAGGGCTGAAGCTTTCTTT. Encoded protein: CSVRRAEAFF.